This T cell receptor (beta chain) is drawn from a study of T cell repertoires in cytomegalovirus infection. Study-wide background: Based on public TCR beta signatures, there were indications of CMV infection and of a matching HLA type.

About this clonotype: The antigen is not known.

Germline CDR1 and CDR2: SQVTM and ANQGSEA. CDR3 length: 13 residues. V was shortened by 6 bases and J by 1 base, with 12 bases between the two germline ends. One entry per CDR3 protein, called by TCRdb with MiXCR from the reads. The data hold a few hundred thousand distinct CDR3 sequences, with about 40% observed a single time. The TCR was taken from a human donor in good health (CMV status not recorded). Some clones in this sample may be carry-over from other donors' samples. Source: cultured PBMCs, taken from culture after CMV antigen stimulation. The chain has TRBV29-1 and TRBJ1-1; tentatively, D is TRBD1 (6 bases). The CDR3 sequence is CSVATGQNTEAFF. The CDR3 region has the DNA TGCAGCGTAGCTACAGGGCAGAACACTGAAGCTTTCTTT.